The 14 T cell receptor beta chains below come from one sample, sequenced in a study of blood T cell repertoires in COVID-19. Only in-frame clones appear in the TCRdb table, and some are missing; sequencing was by immunoSEQ multiplex PCR. This sample carries around 130,000 clones, less than 90% of them seen once, and the ten largest clones take over 1.1%. Specimen: peripheral blood. Receptor source: a man aged 60-69 years with acute or convalescent COVID-19.

This chain links TRBV5-1 with TRBJ2-3, with 15 bases aligning to TRBD2. CDR3 length: 19 amino acids. J lost 0 bases, V lost 3 bases, and 8 bases had no gene match. Germline CDR1 reads SGHRS; CDR2 reads YFSETQ. DNA of the CDR3: TGCGCCAGCAGCTCGGGACTAGCGGGGGGAGCTCCTAGCACAGATACGCAGTATTTT. Translation: CASSSGLAGGAPSTDTQYF.

This chain uses TRBV9 with TRBJ1-2; the match to TRBD1 covers 7 bases. The CDR3 is 14 amino acids. Germline V gene lookup returns CDR1 SGDLS and CDR2 YYNGEE. V lost 4 bases and J lost 5; bases outside the gene matches: 8. DNA for the CDR3: TGTGCCAGCAGCACCGGGACAGAAAGATATGGCTACACCTTC. The encoded protein is CASSTGTERYGYTF.

The gene calls are TRBV4-1 and TRBJ1-1; D is undetermined. The germline V gene encodes CDR1 MGHRA and CDR2 YSYEKL. There are 14 residues in the CDR3. The V end lost 0 bases, the J end lost 1 base, and 6 bases lay between the germline ends. The CDR3 DNA sequence: TGCGCCAGCAGCCAAGATCGGAGGAACACTGAAGCTTTCTTT. The encoded protein is CASSQDRRNTEAFF.

The gene calls are TRBV30 and TRBJ1-5, with 8 nucleotides matching TRBD1. V shed 3 bases and J 0 bases; nucleotides not matched to a gene: 16. The germline V gene has CDR1 GTSNPN and CDR2 SVGIG (reference sequence). The CDR3 totals 19 residues. CDR3 DNA sequence: TGTGCCTGGAGAACTTCACCCCAAACAGGGGGAAATAGCAATCAGCCCCAGCATTTT. Protein sequence: CAWRTSPQTGGNSNQPQHF. Full variable domain (outside the CDR3, taken from reference TRBV30 and TRBJ1-5): SQTIHQWPATLVQPVGSPLSLECTVEGTSNPNLYWYRQAAGRGLQLLFYSVGIGQISSEVPQNLSASRPQDRQFILSSKKLLLSDSGFYLCAWRTSPQTGGNSNQPQHFGDGTRLSIL.

This clone was recorded once. V usage is TRBV6-6 and J usage is TRBJ2-5; D gene unclear. The CDR3 length is 15 residues. The germline V gene has CDR1 MNHNY and CDR2 SVGAGI (reference sequence). Trimming removed 1 base at V and 0 bases at J, with 9 bases between. DNA of the CDR3: TGTGCCAGCAGTTACTTCAGTACCAACCAAGAGACCCAGTACTTC. It translates to CASSYFSTNQETQYF.

The chain combines TRBV24-1 with TRBJ1-5; tentative D call: TRBD1 (5 bases). The V and J ends lost 4 bases and 2 bases respectively, with 17 bases between them. CDR1 is KGHDR, CDR2 SFDVKD, per germline. This CDR3 is built from 17 residues. The CDR3 region is CATSDGGTPLGNQPQHF. CDR3 nucleotides: TGTGCCACCAGTGACGGCGGGACGCCCCTGGGCAATCAGCCCCAGCATTTT.

This chain connects TRBV6-5 to TRBJ2-7; the D is unclear. In germline, CDR1 is MNHEY, CDR2 SVGAGI. Trimming cost V 6 bases and J 2 bases, with 8 bases left between them. The CDR3 is 12 residues long. This CDR3 is CASSSPPYEQYF. The CDR3 DNA reads TGTGCCAGCAGCTCCCCCCCCTACGAGCAGTACTTC.

The chain is built from TRBV28 and TRBJ1-2; 8 bases agree with TRBD1. Losses at the gene ends were 5 bases for V and 0 bases for J; bases not matched to a gene: 8. This CDR3 comprises 16 residues. Germline CDR1 MDHEN, CDR2 SYDVKM. The CDR3 DNA follows: TGTGCCAGCAGTCCCCGTGGACAGGGCCCTAACTATGGCTACACCTTC. Amino acid sequence: CASSPRGQGPNYGYTF.

This clone was counted between two and nine times. The rearrangement joins TRBV6-1 to TRBJ2-7; D remains ambiguous. Deletions cut 0 bases from V and 9 bases from J, with 15 bases between. The germline V gene has CDR1 MNHNS and CDR2 SASEGT. CDR3 length: 14 residues. The DNA of the CDR3 is TGTGCCAGCAGTGAAGCGCACTCGGAGTCCGGGCAGTACTTC. Translated, it gives CASSEAHSESGQYF.

The J gene is TRBJ2-1, the V gene TRBV5-1; TRBD2 agrees at 12 bases. Looked up from germline, CDR1 is SGHRS and CDR2 is YFSETQ. The ends lost 3 bases at V and 6 bases at J; junction bases unmatched: 7. The CDR3 has 16 amino acids. CDR3 loop: CASSSYLTSGGNEQFF. CDR3 nucleotide sequence: TGCGCCAGCAGCTCCTACCTGACTAGCGGGGGCAATGAGCAGTTCTTC.

The chain combines TRBV10-2 with TRBJ2-7, with a possible D match to TRBD2 (6 bases). This CDR3 comprises 17 residues. V was shortened by 0 bases and J by 5 bases, with 20 bases between the two germline ends. CDR1 is WSHSY and CDR2 is SAAADI in the germline V gene. The CDR3 region has the DNA TGCGCCAGCAGTGAGTCAGCGGGTTGGCTAGCGAAACACGAGCAGTACTTC. The encoded protein is CASSESAGWLAKHEQYF.

This rearrangement joins TRBV7-3 to TRBJ1-2, with 8 positions matching TRBD1. Germline V gene sequence: CDR1 SGHTA, CDR2 FQGTGA. With V trimmed by 4 bases and J by 8 bases, 9 bases remained unmatched. The CDR3 totals 14 residues. The CDR3 sequence is CASSSSGGSGGYTF. In nucleotides, the CDR3 is TGTGCCAGCAGCTCGTCAGGGGGCTCGGGAGGCTACACCTTC.

V usage is TRBV6-5 and J usage is TRBJ2-7, with 8 bases fitting TRBD1. Germline CDR1 is MNHEY and CDR2 is SVGAGI. This CDR3 region has 14 residues. V lost 6 bases to trimming and J lost 2 bases; unmatched junction nucleotides: 6. The CDR3 DNA reads as TGTGCCAGCAGCCTGGACAGGGCCACCTACGAGCAGTACTTC. The encoded protein is CASSLDRATYEQYF.

This sequence joins TRBV9 and TRBJ2-5; 8 nucleotides agree with TRBD2. CDR3 size: 15 residues. CDR1 and CDR2 from the germline V gene are SGDLS and YYNGEE. V was clipped by 9 bases and J by 5 bases; unmatched bases: 15. The CDR3 DNA follows: TGTGCCATGGAAGTAGCGGGGACTAGTTTCGAGACCCAGTACTTC. Translated: CAMEVAGTSFETQYF.